This T cell receptor (beta chain) is drawn from a study of T-cell reconstitution after alpha-beta-depleted transplantation in children. Study results and caveats: When one year had passed after transplant, most T-cell counts and diversity came from newly produced T cells. Surviving thymic progenitors and recipient T cells were the source of high TCRbeta diversity at day 60 in some patients. In patients about two months after transplant, alpha-beta T cells reportedly arose from several hundred expanded graft clones.

It was with unique molecular identifiers that the TCRbeta library was prepared. TCRdb independently ran MiXCR on the PCR reads; one entry per CDR3 protein. In the table there are hundreds of thousands of distinct CDR3 sequences, over 10% of which are singletons. Regarding this clonotype: Its cognate antigen is unknown.

V was pared by 2 bases and J by 0 bases, with 5 bases between. CDR1 is SGHAT, CDR2 FQNNGV, per germline. The CDR3 is 14 residues long. The sequence was collected from a male patient aged 10 to 17 who had a stem cell transplant for acute myeloid leukemia, so the T cells may come from the graft donor. The rearrangement joins TRBV11-2 to TRBJ1-3, with unresolved D. The specimen was PBMCs, mostly from graft donor cells, collected 360 days after TCRalphabeta/CD19-depleted stem cell transplant. The CDR3 region has the DNA TGTGCCAGCAGCTTAAGACGCTCTGGAAACACCATATATTTT. Translation gives CASSLRRSGNTIYF. Full variable domain (outside the CDR3, taken from reference TRBV11-2 and TRBJ1-3): EAGVAQSPRYKIIEKRQSVAFWCNPISGHATLYWYQQILGQGPKLLIQFQNNGVVDDSQLPKDRFSAERLKGVDSTLKIQPAKLEDSAVYLCASSLRRSGNTIYFGEGSWLTVV.